This passage covers 18 T cell receptor beta chains from one sample sequenced in a study of graft-versus-host responses after intestinal transplantation. These receptors have no identified antigens. Libraries were prepared by immunoSEQ multiplex PCR; TCRdb keeps only in-frame clonotypes and omits some of them. The table has about 100,000 clones, roughly 87% seen once. The sample in question was unstimulated CD4+ T cells sorted from spleen or lymph node cells, obtained before transplant. The receptors come from a human donor who was the organ donor for an intestinal transplant.

The chain employs TRBV4-1 and TRBJ1-6, with 12 positions matching TRBD1. The CDR3 is made up of 15 amino acids. Germline assignment: CDR1 MGHRA and CDR2 YSYEKL. After removal of 8 bases from V and 10 bases from J, the junction contained 9 bases not matched to a gene. The CDR3 spells CASGRGDRGQSPLHF. DNA for the CDR3: TGCGCCAGCGGTAGGGGGGACAGGGGGCAATCACCCCTCCACTTT.

V is TRBV6-5 and J is TRBJ1-5, with D unresolved. Germline CDR1 MNHEY, CDR2 SVGAGI. The CDR3 totals 12 residues. The ends were cut back, 2 bases at V and 7 bases at J, with 6 bases in the middle. The CDR3: CASSYPSQPQHF. The DNA of the CDR3 is TGTGCCAGCAGTTACCCCTCCCAGCCCCAGCATTTT.

CDR3 DNA: TGTGCCAGCCGCAAGTTCCCTGAGAACACCGGGGAGCTGTTTTTT. Translation: CASRKFPENTGELFF. This chain joins TRBV9 and TRBJ2-2, with unresolved D. The CDR3 loop spans 15 amino acids. V was cut by 7 bases and J by 1 base, with 14 bases left in between. Germline CDR1 and CDR2: SGDLS and YYNGEE.

This clone was picked up a small number of times. V is TRBV10-1 and J is TRBJ2-1, with 13 bases matching TRBD2. Per germline, CDR1 WNHNN and CDR2 SYGVQD (reference sequence). The length of the CDR3 is 15 residues. Trimming took 2 bases from V and 9 from J; bases not matched to a gene: 4. The DNA for the CDR3 is TGCGCCAGCAGTGAGGGGACTAGCGGGGCGGGTGAGCAGTTCTTC. Protein: CASSEGTSGAGEQFF.

This clone was observed a single time. The rearrangement joins TRBV27 to TRBJ1-1, with D perhaps matching TRBD1 (5 bases). The CDR3 totals 20 residues. Trimming took 1 base from V and 0 from J, leaving 24 bases between them. Germline V CDR1 and CDR2: MNHEY, SMNVEV (reference sequence). Here the CDR3 reads CASSLWGNRIRTGLNTEAFF. The CDR3 DNA follows: TGTGCCAGCAGTTTATGGGGCAACCGGATCAGGACGGGGTTGAACACTGAAGCTTTCTTT.

V gene TRBV29-1 combines with J gene TRBJ2-2; 8 bases line up with TRBD2. Germline V gene data show CDR1 as SQVTM and CDR2 as ANQGSEA. This CDR3 spans 15 amino acids. CDR3: CTGRAGGMNTGELFF. DNA for the CDR3: TGCACCGGGAGGGCGGGGGGAATGAACACCGGGGAGCTGTTTTTT.

The gene calls are TRBV11-2 and TRBJ1-5, with TRBD1 matching 9 bases. Germline V gives CDR1 SGHAT, CDR2 FQNNGV. CDR3 length: 17 amino acids. V lost 6 bases, J lost 0 bases, and 9 bases stayed unmatched. CDR3 residues: CASSSDRGLYSNQPQHF. The DNA for the CDR3 is TGTGCCAGCAGTTCGGACAGGGGCCTTTATAGCAATCAGCCCCAGCATTTT.

The chain joins TRBV5-1 to TRBJ2-1; the match to TRBD1 covers 11 bases. J lost 9 bases, V lost 0 bases, and 5 bases had no gene match. This CDR3 has 15 amino acids. Germline V gene sequence: CDR1 SGHRS, CDR2 YFSETQ. The CDR3 DNA reads as TGCGCCAGCAGCTTGGAAGGACAGGGGGCGCGTGAGCAGTTCTTC. Residues: CASSLEGQGAREQFF.

The chain employs TRBV28 and TRBJ1-2; 8 bases align to TRBD1. The junction had 11 bases not matched to a gene; V was cut back by 3 bases and J by 5 bases. In germline, CDR1 is MDHEN, CDR2 SYDVKM. This CDR3 region has 16 residues. Here the CDR3 DNA reads TGTGCCAGCAGTTTCTCTCAGGGGGCGGGTGAATATGGCTACACCTTC. This codes for CASSFSQGAGEYGYTF.

The chain couples TRBV19 to TRBJ1-5; TRBD1 might be the D (5 bases). V was trimmed by 7 bases and J by 4 bases, leaving 14 bases between them. CDR1 and CDR2 (germline): LNHDA, SQIVND (reference sequence). The CDR3 has 14 residues. DNA of the CDR3: TGTGCCAGTACCATGGGCAGGGAAAATCAGCCCCAGCATTTT. This sequence encodes CASTMGRENQPQHF.

This sequence joins TRBV6-1 and TRBJ2-2; D gene ambiguous. Germline V gene data show CDR1 as MNHNS and CDR2 as SASEGT. V lost 1 base and J 4 bases, leaving 7 bases between the germline ends. This CDR3 contains 14 residues. The CDR3 region is CASSEEASTGELFF. In DNA form, the CDR3 reads TGTGCCAGCAGTGAAGAGGCGAGCACCGGGGAGCTGTTTTTT.

The rearrangement links TRBV2 to TRBJ2-5, with D possibly being TRBD1 (6 bases). The germline gives CDR1 SNHLY, CDR2 FYNNEI. The length of the CDR3 is 12 residues. The V end lost 6 bases, the J end lost 5 bases, and 10 bases lay between the germline ends. This CDR3 reads CASRTGLETQYF. The DNA for the CDR3 is TGTGCCAGCAGGACAGGATTGGAGACCCAGTACTTC.

This CDR3 reads CASSLLWTPPSEQYF. CDR3 DNA sequence: TGTGCCAGCAGCTTACTATGGACCCCGCCATCCGAGCAGTACTTC. V and J are TRBV7-2 and TRBJ2-7, with D uncertain. Germline V gene data show CDR1 as SGHTA and CDR2 as FQGNSA. This CDR3 contains 15 residues. Trimming removed 2 bases from V and 6 bases from J, with 17 bases in between.

The chain carries TRBV6-1 and TRBJ2-7; D may be TRBD2 (6 bases). The CDR3 runs 15 residues. The ends were cut back, 6 bases at V and 3 bases at J, with 18 bases in the middle. The V gene's germline CDR1 is MNHNS and CDR2 SASEGT. DNA of the CDR3: TGTGCCAGCAGAAGGGACTCTTCCTTTTTCTACGAGCAGTACTTC. Translating gives CASRRDSSFFYEQYF.

This sequence joins TRBV4-1 and TRBJ1-1, with D unclear. The CDR3 is 14 residues long. V dropped 4 bases and J dropped 3 bases, with 12 bases sitting between them. Germline values: CDR1 MGHRA, CDR2 YSYEKL. In DNA form, the CDR3 reads TGCGCCAGCAGCCCCCTAAGAAGGTACACTGAAGCTTTCTTT. Its translation: CASSPLRRYTEAFF.

This chain joins TRBV27 and TRBJ2-4, with 7 bases that match TRBD1. The germline V gene encodes CDR1 MNHEY and CDR2 SMNVEV (reference sequence). Germline trimming cut 6 bases from V and 9 bases from J; bases unmatched to any gene: 8. The CDR3 is made up of 13 amino acids. The CDR3 bases are TGTGCCAGCAGCTCGACAGGGAGTAGCATTCAGTACTTC. Translating gives CASSSTGSSIQYF.

This sequence joins TRBV9 and TRBJ2-5; D unclear. The CDR3 runs 14 residues. V lost 0 bases and J 4 bases, leaving 10 bases between the germline ends. CDR1 SGDLS and CDR2 YYNGEE come from the germline V gene. This chain's CDR3 is CASSVGQPSETQYF. Written as DNA, the CDR3 is TGTGCCAGCAGCGTAGGGCAGCCTTCAGAGACCCAGTACTTC.

The V gene is TRBV10-3, the J gene TRBJ2-3, with D perhaps given as TRBD1 or TRBD2 (6 bases each). With 6 bases removed from V and 7 bases from J, the gap between germline ends came to 20 bases. The CDR3 runs 15 residues. CDR1 and CDR2 from the germline V gene are ENHRY and SYGVKD. CDR3 nucleotide sequence: TGTGCCATCAGCTCGGGGGCAGGGGAGAGTAATACGCAGTATTTT. This encodes CAISSGAGESNTQYF.